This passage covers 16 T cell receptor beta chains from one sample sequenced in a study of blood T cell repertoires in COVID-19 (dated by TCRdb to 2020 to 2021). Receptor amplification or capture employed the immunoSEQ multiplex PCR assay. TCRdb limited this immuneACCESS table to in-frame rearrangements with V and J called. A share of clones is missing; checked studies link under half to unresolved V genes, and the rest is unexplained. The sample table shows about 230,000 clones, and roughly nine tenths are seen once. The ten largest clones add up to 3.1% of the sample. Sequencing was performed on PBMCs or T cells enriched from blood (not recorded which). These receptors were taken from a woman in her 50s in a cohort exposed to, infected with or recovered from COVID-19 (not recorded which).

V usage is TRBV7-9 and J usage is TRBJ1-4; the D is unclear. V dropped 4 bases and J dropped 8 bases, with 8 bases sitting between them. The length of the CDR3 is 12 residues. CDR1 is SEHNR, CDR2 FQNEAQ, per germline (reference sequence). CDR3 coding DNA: TGTGCCAGCAGCTCCGGAGGGGAAAAACTGTTTTTT. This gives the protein CASSSGGEKLFF.

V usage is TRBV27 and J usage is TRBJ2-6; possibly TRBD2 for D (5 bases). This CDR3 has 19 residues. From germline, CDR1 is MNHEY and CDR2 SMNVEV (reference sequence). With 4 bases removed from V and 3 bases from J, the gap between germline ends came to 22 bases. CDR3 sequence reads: CASSSIRTGFFGGANVLTF. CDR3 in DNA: TGTGCCAGCAGTTCGATCAGGACGGGGTTCTTTGGTGGGGCCAACGTCCTGACTTTC.

The CDR3 DNA reads as TGTGCCAGCAGCCCAGGGGGGCACACAGATACGCAGTATTTT. This sequence encodes CASSPGGHTDTQYF. The chain combines TRBV7-8 with TRBJ2-3, with D perhaps TRBD1 (7 bases). In germline, CDR1 is SGHVS, CDR2 FQNEAQ. The CDR3 is 14 residues long. Deletions cut 5 bases from V and 2 bases from J, with 11 bases between.

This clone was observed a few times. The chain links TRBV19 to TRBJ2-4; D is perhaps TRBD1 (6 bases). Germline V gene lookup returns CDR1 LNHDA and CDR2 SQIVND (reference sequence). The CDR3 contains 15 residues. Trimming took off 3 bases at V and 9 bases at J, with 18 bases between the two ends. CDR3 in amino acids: CASSIFPGDGGIQYF. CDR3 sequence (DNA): TGTGCCAGTAGTATTTTTCCAGGGGACGGCGGCATTCAGTACTTC.

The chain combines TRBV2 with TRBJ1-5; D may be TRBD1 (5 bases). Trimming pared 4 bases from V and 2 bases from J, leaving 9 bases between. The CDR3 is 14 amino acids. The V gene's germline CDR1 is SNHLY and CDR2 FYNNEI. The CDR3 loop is CASSGGGGNQPQHF. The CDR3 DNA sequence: TGTGCCAGCAGTGGGGGCGGTGGCAATCAGCCCCAGCATTTT. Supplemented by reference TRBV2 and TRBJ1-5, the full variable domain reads EPEVTQTPSHQVTQMGQEVILRCVPISNHLYFYWYRQILGQKVEFLVSFYNNEISEKSEIFDDQFSVERPDGSNFTLKIRSTKLEDSAMYFCASSGGGGNQPQHFGDGTRLSIL.

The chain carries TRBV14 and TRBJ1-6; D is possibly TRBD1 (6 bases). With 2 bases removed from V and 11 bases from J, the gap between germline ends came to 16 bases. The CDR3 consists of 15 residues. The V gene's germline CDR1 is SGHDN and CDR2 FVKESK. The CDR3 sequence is CASSQLTGSWTPLHF. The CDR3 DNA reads TGTGCCAGCAGCCAACTGACAGGTTCTTGGACACCCCTCCACTTT.

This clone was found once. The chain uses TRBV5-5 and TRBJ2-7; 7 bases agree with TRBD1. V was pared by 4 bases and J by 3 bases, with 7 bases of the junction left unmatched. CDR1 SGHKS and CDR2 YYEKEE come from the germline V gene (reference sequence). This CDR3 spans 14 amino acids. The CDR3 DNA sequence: TGTGCCAGCAGCCCGGGACAGATAAACTACGAGCAGTACTTC. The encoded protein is CASSPGQINYEQYF.

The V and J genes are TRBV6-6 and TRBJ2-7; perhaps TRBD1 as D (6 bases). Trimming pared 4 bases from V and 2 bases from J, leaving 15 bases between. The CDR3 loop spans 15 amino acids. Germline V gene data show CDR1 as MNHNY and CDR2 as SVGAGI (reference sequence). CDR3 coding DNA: TGTGCCAGCAGTTTTGAATGGACAGCTCCCTACGAGCAGTACTTC. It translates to CASSFEWTAPYEQYF.

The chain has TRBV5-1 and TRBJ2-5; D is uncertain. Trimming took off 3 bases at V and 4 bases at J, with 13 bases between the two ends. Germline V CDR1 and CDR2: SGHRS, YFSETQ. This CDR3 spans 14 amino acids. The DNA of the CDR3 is TGCGCCAGCAGCTACGAGACCGGCGGAGAGACCCAGTACTTC. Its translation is CASSYETGGETQYF.

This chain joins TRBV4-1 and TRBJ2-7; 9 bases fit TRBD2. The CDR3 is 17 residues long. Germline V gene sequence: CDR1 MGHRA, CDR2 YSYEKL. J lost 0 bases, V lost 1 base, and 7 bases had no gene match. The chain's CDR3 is CASSQASLAGSSYEQYF. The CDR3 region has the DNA TGCGCCAGCAGCCAAGCTAGCCTAGCGGGGAGCTCCTACGAGCAGTACTTC.

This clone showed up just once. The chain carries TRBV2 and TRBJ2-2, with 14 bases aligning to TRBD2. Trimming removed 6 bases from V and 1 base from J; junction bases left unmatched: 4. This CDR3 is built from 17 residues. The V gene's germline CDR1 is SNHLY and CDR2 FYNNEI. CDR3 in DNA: TGTGCCAGCAGGTGGACTAGCGGGGGGCGGAACACCGGGGAGCTGTTTTTT. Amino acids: CASRWTSGGRNTGELFF.

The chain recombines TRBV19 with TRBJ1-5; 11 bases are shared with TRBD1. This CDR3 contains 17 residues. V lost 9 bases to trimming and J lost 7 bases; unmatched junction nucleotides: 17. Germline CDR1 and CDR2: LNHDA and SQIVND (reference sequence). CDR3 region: CASHRTGGVKILQPQHF. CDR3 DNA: TGTGCCAGCCACCGGACAGGGGGCGTAAAAATACTCCAGCCCCAGCATTTT.

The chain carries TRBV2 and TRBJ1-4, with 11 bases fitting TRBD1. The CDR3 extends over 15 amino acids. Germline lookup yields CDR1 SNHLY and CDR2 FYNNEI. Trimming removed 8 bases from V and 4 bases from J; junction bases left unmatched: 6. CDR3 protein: CASAGTGGYNEKLFF. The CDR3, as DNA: TGTGCCAGCGCTGGGACAGGGGGTTATAATGAAAAACTGTTTTTT.

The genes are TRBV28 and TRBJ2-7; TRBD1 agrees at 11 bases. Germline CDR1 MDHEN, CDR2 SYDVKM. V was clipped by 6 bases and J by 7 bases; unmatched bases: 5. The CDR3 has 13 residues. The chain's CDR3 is CASRDRGPGEQYF. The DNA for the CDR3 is TGTGCCAGCAGGGACAGGGGGCCCGGGGAGCAGTACTTC.

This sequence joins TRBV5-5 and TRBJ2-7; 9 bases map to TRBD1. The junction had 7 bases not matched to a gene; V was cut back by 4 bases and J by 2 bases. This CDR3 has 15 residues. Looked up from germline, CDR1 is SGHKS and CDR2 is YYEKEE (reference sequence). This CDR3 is CASSPTGTGPYEQYF. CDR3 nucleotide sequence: TGTGCCAGCAGCCCCACAGGGACAGGGCCCTACGAGCAGTACTTC.

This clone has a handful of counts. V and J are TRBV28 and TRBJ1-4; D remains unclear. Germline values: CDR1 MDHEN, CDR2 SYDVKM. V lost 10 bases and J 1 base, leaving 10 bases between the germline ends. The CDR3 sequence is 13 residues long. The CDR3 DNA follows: TGTGCCACCGAAACGGGAACTAATGAAAAACTGTTTTTT. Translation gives CATETGTNEKLFF.